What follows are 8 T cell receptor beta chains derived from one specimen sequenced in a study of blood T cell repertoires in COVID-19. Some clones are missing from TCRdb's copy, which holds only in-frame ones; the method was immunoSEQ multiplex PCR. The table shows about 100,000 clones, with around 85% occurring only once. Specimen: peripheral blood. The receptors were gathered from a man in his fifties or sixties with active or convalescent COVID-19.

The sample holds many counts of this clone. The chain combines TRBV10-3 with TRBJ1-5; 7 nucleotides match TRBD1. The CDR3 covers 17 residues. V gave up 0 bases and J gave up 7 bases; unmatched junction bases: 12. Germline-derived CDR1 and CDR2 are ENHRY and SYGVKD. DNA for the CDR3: TGTGCCATCAGTGAGTCTCCCGGGGCAGGGGGTTCACAGCCCCAGCATTTT. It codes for CAISESPGAGGSQPQHF.

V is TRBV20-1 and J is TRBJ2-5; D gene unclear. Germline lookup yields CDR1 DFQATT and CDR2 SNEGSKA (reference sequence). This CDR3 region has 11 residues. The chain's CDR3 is CSLRLRETQYF. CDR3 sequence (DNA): TGCAGCCTCCGGTTGCGAGAGACCCAGTACTTC.

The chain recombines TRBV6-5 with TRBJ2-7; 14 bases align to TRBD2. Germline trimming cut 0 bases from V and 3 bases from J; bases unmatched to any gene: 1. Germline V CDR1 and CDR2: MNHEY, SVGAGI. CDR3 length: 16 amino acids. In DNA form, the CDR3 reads TGTGCCAGCAGTTACTCCGGGACTAGCGGGGGCTACGAGCAGTACTTC. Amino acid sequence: CASSYSGTSGGYEQYF.

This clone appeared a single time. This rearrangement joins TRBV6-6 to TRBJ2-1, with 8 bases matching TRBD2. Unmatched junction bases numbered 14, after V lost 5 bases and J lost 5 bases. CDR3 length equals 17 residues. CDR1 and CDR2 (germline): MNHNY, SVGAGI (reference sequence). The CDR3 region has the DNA TGTGCCAGCAGTCCCCAGACCGGGACTAGAGCGAACAATGAGCAGTTCTTC. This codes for CASSPQTGTRANNEQFF.

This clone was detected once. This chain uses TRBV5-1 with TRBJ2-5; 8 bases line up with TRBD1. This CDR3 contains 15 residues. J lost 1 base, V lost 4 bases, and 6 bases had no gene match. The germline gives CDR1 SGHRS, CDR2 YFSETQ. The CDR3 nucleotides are TGCGCCAGCAGCCTCGACAGGGGACCCCAAGAGACCCAGTACTTC. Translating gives CASSLDRGPQETQYF.

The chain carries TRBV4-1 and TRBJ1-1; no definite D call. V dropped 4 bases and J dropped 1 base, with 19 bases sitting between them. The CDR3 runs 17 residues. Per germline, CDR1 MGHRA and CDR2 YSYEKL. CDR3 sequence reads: CASSRLSSAAGNTEAFF. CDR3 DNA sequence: TGCGCCAGCAGCCGCCTATCTTCAGCAGCGGGGAACACTGAAGCTTTCTTT.

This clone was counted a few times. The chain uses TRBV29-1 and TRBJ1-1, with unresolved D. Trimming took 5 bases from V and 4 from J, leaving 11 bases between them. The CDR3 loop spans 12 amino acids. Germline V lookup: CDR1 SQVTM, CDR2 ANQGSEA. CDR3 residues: CSVLKESTEAFF. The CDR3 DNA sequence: TGCAGCGTTTTAAAGGAGTCCACTGAAGCTTTCTTT.

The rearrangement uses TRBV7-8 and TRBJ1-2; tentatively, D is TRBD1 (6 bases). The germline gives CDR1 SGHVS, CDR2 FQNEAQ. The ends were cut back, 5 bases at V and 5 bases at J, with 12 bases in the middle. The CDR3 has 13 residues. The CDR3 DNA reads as TGTGCCAGCAGCACGACAGGAGAGTATGGCTACACCTTC. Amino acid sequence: CASSTTGEYGYTF. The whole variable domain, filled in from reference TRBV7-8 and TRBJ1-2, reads GAGVSQSPRYKVAKRGQDVALRCDPISGHVSLFWYQQALGQGPEFLTYFQNEAQLDKSGLPSDRFFAERPEGSVSTLKIQRTQQEDSAVYLCASSTTGEYGYTFGSGTRLTVV.